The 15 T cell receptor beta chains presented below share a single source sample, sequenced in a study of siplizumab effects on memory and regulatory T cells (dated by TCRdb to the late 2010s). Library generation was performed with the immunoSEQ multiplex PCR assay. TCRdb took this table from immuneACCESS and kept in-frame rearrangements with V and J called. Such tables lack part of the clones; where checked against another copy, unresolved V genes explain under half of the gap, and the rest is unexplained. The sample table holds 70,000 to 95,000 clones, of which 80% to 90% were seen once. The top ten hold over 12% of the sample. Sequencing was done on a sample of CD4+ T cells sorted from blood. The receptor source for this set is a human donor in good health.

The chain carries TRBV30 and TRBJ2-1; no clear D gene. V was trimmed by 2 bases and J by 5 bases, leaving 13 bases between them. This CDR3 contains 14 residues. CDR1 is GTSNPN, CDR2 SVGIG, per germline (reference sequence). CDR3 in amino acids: CAWSPAYPNNEQFF. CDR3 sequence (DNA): TGTGCCTGGAGTCCAGCGTATCCTAACAATGAGCAGTTCTTC.

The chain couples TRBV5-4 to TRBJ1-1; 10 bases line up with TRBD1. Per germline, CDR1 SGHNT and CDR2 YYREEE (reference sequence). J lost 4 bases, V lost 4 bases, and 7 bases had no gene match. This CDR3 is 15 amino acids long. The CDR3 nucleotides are TGTGCCAGCAGCAATCGACAGGGGGCGAGCACTGAAGCTTTCTTT. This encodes CASSNRQGASTEAFF.

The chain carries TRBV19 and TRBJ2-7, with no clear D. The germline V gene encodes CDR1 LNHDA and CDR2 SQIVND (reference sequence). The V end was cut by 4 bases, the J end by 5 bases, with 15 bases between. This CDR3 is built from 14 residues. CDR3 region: CASSTLPDGHEQYF. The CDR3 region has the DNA TGTGCCAGTAGTACCCTACCCGACGGGCACGAGCAGTACTTC.

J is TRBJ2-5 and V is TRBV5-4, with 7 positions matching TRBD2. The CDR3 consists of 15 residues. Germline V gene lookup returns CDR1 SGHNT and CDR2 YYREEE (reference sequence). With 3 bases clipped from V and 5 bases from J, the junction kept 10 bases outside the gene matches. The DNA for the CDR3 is TGTGCCAGCAGCTCGAAACGACTAGCTGGGGAGACCCAGTACTTC. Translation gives CASSSKRLAGETQYF.

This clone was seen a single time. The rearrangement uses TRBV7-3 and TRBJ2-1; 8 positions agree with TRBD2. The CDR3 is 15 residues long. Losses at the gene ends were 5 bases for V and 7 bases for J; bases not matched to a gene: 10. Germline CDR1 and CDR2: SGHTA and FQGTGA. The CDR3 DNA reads TGTGCCAGCAGCCAAGCTGGGCGGGAGGTGAATGAGCAGTTCTTC. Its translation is CASSQAGREVNEQFF.

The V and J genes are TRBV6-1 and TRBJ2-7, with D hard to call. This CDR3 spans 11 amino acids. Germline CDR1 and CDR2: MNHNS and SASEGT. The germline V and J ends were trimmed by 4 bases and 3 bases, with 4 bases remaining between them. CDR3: CASSGHYEQYF. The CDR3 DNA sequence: TGTGCCAGCAGTGGCCACTACGAGCAGTACTTC.

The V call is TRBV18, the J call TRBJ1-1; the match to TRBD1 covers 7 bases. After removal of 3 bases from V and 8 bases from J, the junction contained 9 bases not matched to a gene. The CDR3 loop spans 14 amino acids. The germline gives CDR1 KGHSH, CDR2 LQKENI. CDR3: CASSPRQGAMEAFF. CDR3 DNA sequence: TGTGCCAGCTCACCGAGACAGGGCGCAATGGAAGCTTTCTTT.

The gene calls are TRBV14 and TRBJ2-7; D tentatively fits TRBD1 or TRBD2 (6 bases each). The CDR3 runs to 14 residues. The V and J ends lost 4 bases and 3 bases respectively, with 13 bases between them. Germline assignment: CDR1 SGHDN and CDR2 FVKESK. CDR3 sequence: CASSPGGGVYEQYF. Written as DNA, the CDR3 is TGTGCCAGCAGCCCCGGGGGCGGGGTCTACGAGCAGTACTTC.

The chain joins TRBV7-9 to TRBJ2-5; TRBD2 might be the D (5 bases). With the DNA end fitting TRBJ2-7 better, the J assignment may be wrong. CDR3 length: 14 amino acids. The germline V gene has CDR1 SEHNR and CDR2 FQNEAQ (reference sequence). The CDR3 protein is CASSSGRGRHEQYF. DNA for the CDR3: TGTGCCAGCAGCTCCGGTCGGGGTCGGCACGAGCAGTACTTC.

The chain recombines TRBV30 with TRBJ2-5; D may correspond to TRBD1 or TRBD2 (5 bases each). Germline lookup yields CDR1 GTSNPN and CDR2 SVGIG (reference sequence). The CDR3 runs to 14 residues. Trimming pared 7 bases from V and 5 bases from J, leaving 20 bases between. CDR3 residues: CASNPGTGEETQYF. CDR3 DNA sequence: TGTGCCTCCAATCCCGGGACCGGGGAGGAGACCCAGTACTTC.

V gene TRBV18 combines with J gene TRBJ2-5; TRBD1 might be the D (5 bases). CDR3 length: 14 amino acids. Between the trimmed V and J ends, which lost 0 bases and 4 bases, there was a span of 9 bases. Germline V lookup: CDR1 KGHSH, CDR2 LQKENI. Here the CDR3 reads CASSPPSGPETQYF. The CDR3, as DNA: TGTGCCAGCTCACCACCGTCAGGGCCAGAGACCCAGTACTTC.

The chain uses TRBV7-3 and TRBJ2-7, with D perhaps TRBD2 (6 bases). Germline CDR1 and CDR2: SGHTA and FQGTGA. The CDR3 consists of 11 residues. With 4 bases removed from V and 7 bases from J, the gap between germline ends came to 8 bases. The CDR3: CASSSGEEQYF. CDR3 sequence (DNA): TGTGCCAGCAGCTCGGGGGAAGAGCAGTACTTC.

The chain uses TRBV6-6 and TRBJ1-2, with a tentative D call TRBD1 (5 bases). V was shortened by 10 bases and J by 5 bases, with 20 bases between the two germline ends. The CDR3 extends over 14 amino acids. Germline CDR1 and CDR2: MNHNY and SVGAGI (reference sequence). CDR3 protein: CATHGGGILYGYTF. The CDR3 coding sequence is TGTGCCACCCACGGGGGGGGGATCTTATATGGCTACACCTTC.

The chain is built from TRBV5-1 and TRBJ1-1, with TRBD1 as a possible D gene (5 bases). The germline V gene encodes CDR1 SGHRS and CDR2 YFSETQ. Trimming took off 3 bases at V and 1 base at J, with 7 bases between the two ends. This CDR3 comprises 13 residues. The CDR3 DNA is TGCGCCAGCAGCTATCAGGGGAACACTGAAGCTTTCTTT. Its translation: CASSYQGNTEAFF.

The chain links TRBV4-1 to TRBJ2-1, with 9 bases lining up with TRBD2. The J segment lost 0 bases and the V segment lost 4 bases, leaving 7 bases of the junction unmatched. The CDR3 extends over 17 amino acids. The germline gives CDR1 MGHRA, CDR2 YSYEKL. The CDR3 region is CASSPMTSGGSYNEQFF. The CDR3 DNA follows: TGCGCCAGCAGCCCAATGACTAGCGGTGGCTCCTACAATGAGCAGTTCTTC.